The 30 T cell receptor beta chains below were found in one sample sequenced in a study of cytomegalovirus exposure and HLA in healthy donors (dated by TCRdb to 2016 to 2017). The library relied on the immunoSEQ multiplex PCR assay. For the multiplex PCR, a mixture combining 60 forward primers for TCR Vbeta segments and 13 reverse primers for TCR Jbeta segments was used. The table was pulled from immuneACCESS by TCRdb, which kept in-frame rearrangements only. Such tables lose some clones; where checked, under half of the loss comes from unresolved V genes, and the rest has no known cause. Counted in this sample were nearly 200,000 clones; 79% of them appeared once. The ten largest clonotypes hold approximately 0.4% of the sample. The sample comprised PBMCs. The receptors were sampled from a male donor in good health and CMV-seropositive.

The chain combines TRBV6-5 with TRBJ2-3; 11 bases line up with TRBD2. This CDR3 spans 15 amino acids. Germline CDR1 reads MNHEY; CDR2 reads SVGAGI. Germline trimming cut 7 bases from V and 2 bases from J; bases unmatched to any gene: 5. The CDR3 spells CASTGGLAATDTQYF. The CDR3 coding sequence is TGTGCCAGCACTGGGGGACTAGCGGCCACAGATACGCAGTATTTT.

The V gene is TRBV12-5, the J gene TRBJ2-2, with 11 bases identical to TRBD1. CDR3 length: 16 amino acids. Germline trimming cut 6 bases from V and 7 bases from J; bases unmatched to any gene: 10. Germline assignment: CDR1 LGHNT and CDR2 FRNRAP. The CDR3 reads CASGSSGTGGVGELFF. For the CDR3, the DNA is TGTGCTAGTGGCTCTTCCGGGACAGGGGGGGTCGGGGAGCTGTTTTTT.

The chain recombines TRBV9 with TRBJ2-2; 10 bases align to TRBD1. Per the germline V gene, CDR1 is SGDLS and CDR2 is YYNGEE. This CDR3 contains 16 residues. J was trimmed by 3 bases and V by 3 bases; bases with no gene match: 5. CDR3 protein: CASSGPGQGYTGELFF. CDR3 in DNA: TGTGCCAGCAGCGGACCGGGACAGGGGTACACCGGGGAGCTGTTTTTT.

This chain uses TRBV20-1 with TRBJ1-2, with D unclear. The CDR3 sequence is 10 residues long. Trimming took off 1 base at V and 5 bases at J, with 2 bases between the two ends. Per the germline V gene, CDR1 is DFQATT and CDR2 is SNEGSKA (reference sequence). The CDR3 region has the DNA TGCAGTGCTAGAGCTTATGGCTACACCTTC. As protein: CSARAYGYTF.

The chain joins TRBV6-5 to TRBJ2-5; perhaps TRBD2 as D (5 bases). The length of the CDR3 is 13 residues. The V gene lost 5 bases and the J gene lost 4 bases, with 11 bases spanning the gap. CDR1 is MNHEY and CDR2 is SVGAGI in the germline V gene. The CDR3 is CASSPDGVETQYF. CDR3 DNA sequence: TGTGCCAGCAGTCCCGACGGGGTAGAGACCCAGTACTTC.

This chain's CDR3 is CASSLLGAAGANVLTF. The CDR3 nucleotides read TGTGCCAGCAGCTTATTAGGGGCAGCTGGGGCCAACGTCCTGACTTTC. The V gene is TRBV7-3, the J gene TRBJ2-6; D might be TRBD1 (5 bases). The CDR3 runs to 16 residues. The V end lost 2 bases, the J end lost 2 bases, and 10 bases lay between the germline ends. Germline V gives CDR1 SGHTA, CDR2 FQGTGA.

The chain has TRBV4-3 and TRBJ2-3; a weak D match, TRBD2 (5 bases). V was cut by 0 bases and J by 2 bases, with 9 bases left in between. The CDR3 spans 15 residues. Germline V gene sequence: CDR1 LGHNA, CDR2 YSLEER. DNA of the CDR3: TGCGCCAGCAGCCAAGATCCGAGGGTCACAGATACGCAGTATTTT. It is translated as CASSQDPRVTDTQYF.

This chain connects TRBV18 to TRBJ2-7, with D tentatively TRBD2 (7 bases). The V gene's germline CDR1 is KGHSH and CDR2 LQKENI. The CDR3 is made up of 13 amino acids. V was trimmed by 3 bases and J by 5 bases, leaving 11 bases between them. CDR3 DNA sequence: TGTGCCAGCTCACCCCAGGGGAGGGACGAGCAGTACTTC. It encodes CASSPQGRDEQYF.

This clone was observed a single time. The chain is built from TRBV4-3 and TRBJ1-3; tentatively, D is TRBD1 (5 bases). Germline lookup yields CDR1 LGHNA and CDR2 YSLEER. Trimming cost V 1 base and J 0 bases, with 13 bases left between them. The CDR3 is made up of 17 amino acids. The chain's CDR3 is CASSQASGSTSGNTIYF. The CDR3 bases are TGCGCCAGCAGCCAAGCGTCAGGGTCAACCTCTGGAAACACCATATATTTT.

The CDR3 region has the DNA TGTGCCAGCAGCTTAGACGTGGCGGGGTACCACTCCTACGAGCAGTACTTC. This codes for CASSLDVAGYHSYEQYF. The rearrangement links TRBV7-2 to TRBJ2-7, with TRBD2 as a possible D gene (6 bases). V was cut by 1 base and J by 0 bases, with 16 bases left in between. The CDR3 runs 17 residues. CDR1 is SGHTA, CDR2 FQGNSA, per germline.

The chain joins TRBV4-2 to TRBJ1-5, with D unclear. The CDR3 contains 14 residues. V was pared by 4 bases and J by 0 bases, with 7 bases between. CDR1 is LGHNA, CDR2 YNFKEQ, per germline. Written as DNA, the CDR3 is TGTGCCAGCAGCCTGGAGTATAGCAATCAGCCCCAGCATTTT. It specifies CASSLEYSNQPQHF.

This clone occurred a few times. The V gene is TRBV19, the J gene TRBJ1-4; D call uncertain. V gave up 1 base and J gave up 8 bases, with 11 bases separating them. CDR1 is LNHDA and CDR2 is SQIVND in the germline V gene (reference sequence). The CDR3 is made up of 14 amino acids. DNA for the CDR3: TGTGCCAGTAGTATAGGGGCAAGACGGGAAAAACTGTTTTTT. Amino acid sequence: CASSIGARREKLFF.

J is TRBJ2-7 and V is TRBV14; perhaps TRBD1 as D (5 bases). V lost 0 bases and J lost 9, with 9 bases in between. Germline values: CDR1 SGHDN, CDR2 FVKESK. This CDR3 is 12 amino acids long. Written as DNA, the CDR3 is TGTGCCAGCAGCCAAGATGGGGCATGGCAGTACTTC. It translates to CASSQDGAWQYF.

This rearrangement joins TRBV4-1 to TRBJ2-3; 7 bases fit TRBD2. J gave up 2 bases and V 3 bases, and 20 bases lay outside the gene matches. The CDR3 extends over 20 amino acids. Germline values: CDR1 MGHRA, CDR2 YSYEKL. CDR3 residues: CASSHNGQRGSPMDTDTQYF. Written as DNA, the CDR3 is TGCGCCAGCAGCCATAATGGCCAACGCGGGAGCCCTATGGACACAGATACGCAGTATTTT.

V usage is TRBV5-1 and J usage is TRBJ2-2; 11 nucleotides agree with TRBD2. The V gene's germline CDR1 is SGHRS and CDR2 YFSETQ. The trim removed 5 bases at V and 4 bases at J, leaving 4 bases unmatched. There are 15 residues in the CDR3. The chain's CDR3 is CASRILAGGTGELFF. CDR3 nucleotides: TGCGCCAGCAGAATCCTAGCGGGGGGCACCGGGGAGCTGTTTTTT.

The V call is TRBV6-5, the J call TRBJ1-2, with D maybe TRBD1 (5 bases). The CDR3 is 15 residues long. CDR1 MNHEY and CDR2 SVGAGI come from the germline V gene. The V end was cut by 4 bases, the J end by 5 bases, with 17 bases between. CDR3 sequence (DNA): TGTGCCAGCAGTTGGCTCAGGGAGGCTCGGTATGGCTACACCTTC. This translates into CASSWLREARYGYTF.

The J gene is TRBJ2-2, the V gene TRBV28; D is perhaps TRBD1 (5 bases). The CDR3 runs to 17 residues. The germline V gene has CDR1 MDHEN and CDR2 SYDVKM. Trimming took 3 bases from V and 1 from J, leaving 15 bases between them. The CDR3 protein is CASSFPKGQGNTGELFF. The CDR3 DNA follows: TGTGCCAGCAGTTTTCCCAAAGGGCAGGGGAACACCGGGGAGCTGTTTTTT.

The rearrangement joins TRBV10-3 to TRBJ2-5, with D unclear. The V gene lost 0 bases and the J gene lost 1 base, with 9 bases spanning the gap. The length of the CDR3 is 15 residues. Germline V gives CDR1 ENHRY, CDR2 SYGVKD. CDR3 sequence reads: CAISESSILQETQYF. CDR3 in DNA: TGTGCCATCAGTGAGTCAAGTATACTCCAAGAGACCCAGTACTTC.

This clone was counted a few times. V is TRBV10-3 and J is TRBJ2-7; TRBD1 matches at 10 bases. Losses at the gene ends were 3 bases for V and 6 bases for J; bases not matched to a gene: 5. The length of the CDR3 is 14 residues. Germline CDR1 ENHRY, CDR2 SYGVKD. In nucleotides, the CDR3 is TGTGCCATCAGTGACGGGACAGGGGAGTCCGAGCAGTACTTC. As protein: CAISDGTGESEQYF.

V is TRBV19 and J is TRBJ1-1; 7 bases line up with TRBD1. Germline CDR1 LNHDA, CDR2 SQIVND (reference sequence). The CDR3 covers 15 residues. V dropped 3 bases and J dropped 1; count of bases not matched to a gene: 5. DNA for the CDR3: TGTGCCAGTAGTATTGCGGGACAGAAGAACACTGAAGCTTTCTTT. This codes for CASSIAGQKNTEAFF.

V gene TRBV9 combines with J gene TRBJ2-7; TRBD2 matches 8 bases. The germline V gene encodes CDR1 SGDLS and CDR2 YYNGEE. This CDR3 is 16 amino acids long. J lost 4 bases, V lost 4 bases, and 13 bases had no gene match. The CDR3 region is CASSPSVTRGVYEQYF. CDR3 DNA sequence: TGTGCCAGCAGCCCATCGGTAACGCGGGGGGTATACGAGCAGTACTTC.

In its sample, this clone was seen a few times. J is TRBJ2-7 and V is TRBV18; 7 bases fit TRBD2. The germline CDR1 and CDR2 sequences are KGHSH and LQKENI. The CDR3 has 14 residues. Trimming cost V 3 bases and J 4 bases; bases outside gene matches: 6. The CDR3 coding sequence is TGTGCCAGCTCACCGGGTGCTAGCGGATACGAGCAGTACTTC. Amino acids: CASSPGASGYEQYF. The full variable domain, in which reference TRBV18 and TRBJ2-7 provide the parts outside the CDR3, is NAGVMQNPRHLVRRRGQEARLRCSPMKGHSHVYWYRQLPEEGLKFMVYLQKENIIDESGMPKERFSAEFPKEGPSILRIQQVVRGDSAAYFCASSPGASGYEQYFGPGTRLTVT.

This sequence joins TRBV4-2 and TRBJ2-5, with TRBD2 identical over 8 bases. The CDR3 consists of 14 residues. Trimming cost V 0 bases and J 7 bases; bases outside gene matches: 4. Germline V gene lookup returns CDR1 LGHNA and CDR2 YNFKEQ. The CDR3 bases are TGTGCCAGCAGCCAAGATCAGCTAGCGGGGACCCAGTACTTC. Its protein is CASSQDQLAGTQYF.

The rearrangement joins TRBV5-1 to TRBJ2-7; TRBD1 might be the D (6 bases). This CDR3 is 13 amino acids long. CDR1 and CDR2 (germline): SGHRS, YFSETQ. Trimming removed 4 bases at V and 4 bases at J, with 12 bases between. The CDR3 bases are TGCGCCAGCAGCGCCGGACAGCTTTACGAGCAGTACTTC. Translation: CASSAGQLYEQYF. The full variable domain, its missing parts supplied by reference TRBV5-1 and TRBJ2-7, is KAGVTQTPRYLIKTRGQQVTLSCSPISGHRSVSWYQQTPGQGLQFLFEYFSETQRNKGNFPGRFSGRQFSNSRSEMNVSTLELGDSALYLCASSAGQLYEQYFGPGTRLTVT.

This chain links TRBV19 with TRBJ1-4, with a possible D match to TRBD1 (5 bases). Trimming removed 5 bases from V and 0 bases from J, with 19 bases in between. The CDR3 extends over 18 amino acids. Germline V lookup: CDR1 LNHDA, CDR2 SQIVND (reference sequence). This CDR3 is CASSAAGQSMATNEKLFF. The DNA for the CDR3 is TGTGCCAGTAGTGCGGCAGGGCAGTCCATGGCAACTAATGAAAAACTGTTTTTT. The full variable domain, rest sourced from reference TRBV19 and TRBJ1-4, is DGGITQSPKYLFRKEGQNVTLSCEQNLNHDAMYWYRQDPGQGLRLIYYSQIVNDFQKGDIAEGYSVSREKKESFPLTVTSAQKNPTAFYLCASSAAGQSMATNEKLFFGSGTQLSVL.

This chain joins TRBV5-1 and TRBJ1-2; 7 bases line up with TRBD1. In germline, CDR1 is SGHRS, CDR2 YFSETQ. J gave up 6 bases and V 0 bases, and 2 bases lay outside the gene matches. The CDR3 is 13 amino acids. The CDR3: CASSLGTGDGYTF. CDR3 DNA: TGCGCCAGCAGCTTGGGAACAGGGGATGGCTACACCTTC.

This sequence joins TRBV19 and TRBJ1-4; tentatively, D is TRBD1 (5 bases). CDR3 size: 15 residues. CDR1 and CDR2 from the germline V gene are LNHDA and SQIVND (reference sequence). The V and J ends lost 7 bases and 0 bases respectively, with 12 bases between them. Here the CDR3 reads CASKTGETTNEKLFF. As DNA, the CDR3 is TGTGCCAGTAAAACAGGCGAGACAACTAATGAAAAACTGTTTTTT.

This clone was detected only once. Here the CDR3 DNA reads TGTGCCAGCAGCCAGACAGGGGGTTTGGACGAGCAGTACTTC. Residues: CASSQTGGLDEQYF. This chain links TRBV7-6 with TRBJ2-7; TRBD1 matches at 9 bases. CDR1 SGHVS and CDR2 FNYEAQ come from the germline V gene. The CDR3 is 14 residues long. V shed 5 bases and J 5 bases; nucleotides not matched to a gene: 7.

The DNA of the CDR3 is TGCGCCAGCAGCTTGGGACAGGGCAGCGACTATGGCTACACCTTC. The encoded protein is CASSLGQGSDYGYTF. The chain has TRBV5-1 and TRBJ1-2, with 7 bases that match TRBD1. Germline V gene sequence: CDR1 SGHRS, CDR2 YFSETQ. The CDR3 extends over 15 amino acids. V shed 0 bases and J 3 bases; nucleotides not matched to a gene: 5. The entire variable domain, with the rest obtained from reference TRBV5-1 and TRBJ1-2, is as follows: KAGVTQTPRYLIKTRGQQVTLSCSPISGHRSVSWYQQTPGQGLQFLFEYFSETQRNKGNFPGRFSGRQFSNSRSEMNVSTLELGDSALYLCASSLGQGSDYGYTFGSGTRLTVV.

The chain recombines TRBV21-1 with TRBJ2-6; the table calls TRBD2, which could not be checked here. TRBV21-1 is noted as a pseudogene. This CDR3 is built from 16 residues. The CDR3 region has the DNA TGTGCCAGCAGACCAGACTCCAGCTCTGGGGCCAACGTCCTGACTTTC. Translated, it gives CASRPDSSSGANVLTF.